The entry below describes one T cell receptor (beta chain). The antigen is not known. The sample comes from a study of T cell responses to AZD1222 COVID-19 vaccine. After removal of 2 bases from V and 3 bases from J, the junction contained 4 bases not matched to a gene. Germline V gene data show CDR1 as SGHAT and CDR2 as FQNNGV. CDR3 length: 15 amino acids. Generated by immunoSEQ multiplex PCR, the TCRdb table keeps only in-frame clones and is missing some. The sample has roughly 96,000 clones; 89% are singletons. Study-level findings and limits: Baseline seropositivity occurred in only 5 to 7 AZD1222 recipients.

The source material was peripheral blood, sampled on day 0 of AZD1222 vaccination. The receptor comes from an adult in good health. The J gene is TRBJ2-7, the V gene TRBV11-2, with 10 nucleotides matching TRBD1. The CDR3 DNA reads TGTGCCAGCAGCTTATCCTGGACAGGGGGCTACGAGCAGTACTTC. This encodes CASSLSWTGGYEQYF.